A single sample is the source of the 26 T cell receptor beta chains below, sequenced in a study of graft-versus-host responses after intestinal transplantation. Sequencing used immunoSEQ multiplex PCR; TCRdb keeps in-frame clones, though not all of them. The table has over 10,000 clones, 70% to 75% seen once. Researchers processed graft tissue to release intraepithelial and lamina propria lymphocytes. The starting material was ileum tissue, obtained roughly 4.5 months after intestinal transplantation. These receptor sequences come from a human patient who received an intestinal transplant, so some T cells may come from the graft donor.

This rearrangement joins TRBV19 to TRBJ2-7, with a possible D match to TRBD1 (6 bases). V was cut by 7 bases and J by 5 bases, with 18 bases left in between. Germline CDR1 LNHDA, CDR2 SQIVND (reference sequence). This CDR3 has 14 amino acids. The CDR3 protein is CASKPAQGIHEQYF. DNA for the CDR3: TGTGCCAGTAAGCCGGCACAGGGAATCCACGAGCAGTACTTC.

The chain's CDR3 is CASSVARVNYGYTF. The CDR3 DNA reads as TGTGCCAGTAGTGTCGCGAGGGTTAACTATGGCTACACCTTC. The chain carries TRBV19 and TRBJ1-2, with D hard to call. Germline assignment: CDR1 LNHDA and CDR2 SQIVND (reference sequence). The CDR3 is 14 residues long. V gave up 5 bases and J gave up 1 base, with 11 bases separating them.

In nucleotides, the CDR3 is TGTGCCAGCAGCTCACAGGGGCCCGAGCAGTACTTC. This translates into CASSSQGPEQYF. V is TRBV7-9 and J is TRBJ2-7; the match to TRBD1 covers 7 bases. Germline-derived CDR1 and CDR2 are SEHNR and FQNEAQ (reference sequence). Trimming took 4 bases from V and 6 from J; bases not matched to a gene: 3. This CDR3 comprises 12 residues.

The chain is built from TRBV11-2 and TRBJ1-5; D not certain. Germline CDR1 and CDR2: SGHAT and FQNNGV. Trimming shortened V by 3 bases and J by 9 bases, and 9 bases separated the two germline ends. The CDR3 length is 12 residues. CDR3 sequence reads: CASSFSKGPQHF. The CDR3 DNA reads as TGTGCCAGCAGCTTTAGCAAAGGGCCCCAGCATTTT. The whole variable domain, remainder taken from reference TRBV11-2 and TRBJ1-5, is EAGVAQSPRYKIIEKRQSVAFWCNPISGHATLYWYQQILGQGPKLLIQFQNNGVVDDSQLPKDRFSAERLKGVDSTLKIQPAKLEDSAVYLCASSFSKGPQHFGDGTRLSIL.

The chain recombines TRBV5-4 with TRBJ2-1, with 7 bases that match TRBD1. Trimming removed 6 bases from V and 8 bases from J; junction bases left unmatched: 14. Per germline, CDR1 SGHNT and CDR2 YYREEE (reference sequence). This CDR3 spans 15 amino acids. The DNA for the CDR3 is TGTGCCAGCACCCCCACAGGGGCCAATGATCATGAGCAGTTCTTC. Amino acids: CASTPTGANDHEQFF.

CDR3 sequence: CASRNRGTTYNEQFF. The CDR3 coding sequence is TGTGCCAGCCGTAACAGGGGGACCACCTACAATGAGCAGTTCTTC. J is TRBJ2-1 and V is TRBV2, with 8 bases aligning to TRBD1. This CDR3 has 15 amino acids. Per the germline V gene, CDR1 is SNHLY and CDR2 is FYNNEI. After removal of 8 bases from V and 2 bases from J, the junction contained 8 bases not matched to a gene.

Judged by abundance, this clone is medium-sized. The genes are TRBV10-2 and TRBJ2-5; possible D gene TRBD1, 6 bases. Trimming removed 5 bases from V and 0 bases from J, with 7 bases in between. The length of the CDR3 is 13 residues. Germline V gives CDR1 WSHSY, CDR2 SAAADI. CDR3 region: CASSTGYQETQYF. CDR3 bases: TGCGCCAGCAGTACAGGGTACCAAGAGACCCAGTACTTC.

This rearrangement joins TRBV2 to TRBJ2-1; 11 bases are a match to TRBD2. V was clipped by 1 base and J by 0 bases; unmatched bases: 8. This CDR3 spans 19 amino acids. CDR1 is SNHLY and CDR2 is FYNNEI in the germline V gene. The CDR3 spells CASSEEKGLAGGSYNEQFF. The CDR3 coding sequence is TGTGCCAGCAGTGAAGAGAAGGGGCTAGCGGGGGGCTCCTACAATGAGCAGTTCTTC.

The chain recombines TRBV7-8 with TRBJ1-5; D ambiguous. This CDR3 comprises 19 residues. The germline V gene encodes CDR1 SGHVS and CDR2 FQNEAQ. The V end was cut by 1 base, the J end by 3 bases, with 22 bases between. The DNA for the CDR3 is TGTGCCAGCAGCTTAGATCGTCCGGGAGGACGCTCTCACAATCAGCCCCAGCATTTT. Translating gives CASSLDRPGGRSHNQPQHF.

The V and J genes are TRBV28 and TRBJ2-7; 9 nucleotides line up with TRBD1. The CDR3 covers 13 residues. V shed 6 bases, J shed 3 bases, and the junction held 3 bases outside the gene matches. In germline, CDR1 is MDHEN, CDR2 SYDVKM. The CDR3 sequence is CASSRDRVYEQYF. The CDR3 region has the DNA TGTGCCAGCAGCAGGGACAGGGTCTACGAGCAGTACTTC.

This chain links TRBV27 with TRBJ2-1, with D possibly being TRBD2 (5 bases). Germline CDR1 is MNHEY and CDR2 is SMNVEV (reference sequence). This CDR3 region has 17 residues. V was cut by 6 bases and J by 0 bases, with 18 bases left in between. The CDR3 reads CASSPSPGRGSYNEQFF. CDR3 DNA sequence: TGTGCCAGCAGCCCATCCCCGGGGAGAGGCTCCTACAATGAGCAGTTCTTC.

J is TRBJ2-2 and V is TRBV5-1; 15 bases map to TRBD2. Germline CDR1 reads SGHRS; CDR2 reads YFSETQ. CDR3 length: 16 residues. The trim removed 6 bases at V and 7 bases at J, leaving 7 bases unmatched. The CDR3 is CASTPGLAGGIGELFF. The CDR3 DNA reads TGCGCCAGCACCCCGGGACTAGCGGGAGGAATCGGGGAGCTGTTTTTT. Complete variable domain (other parts from reference TRBV5-1 and TRBJ2-2): KAGVTQTPRYLIKTRGQQVTLSCSPISGHRSVSWYQQTPGQGLQFLFEYFSETQRNKGNFPGRFSGRQFSNSRSEMNVSTLELGDSALYLCASTPGLAGGIGELFFGEGSRLTVL.

The rearrangement joins TRBV4-3 to TRBJ2-7; D is possibly TRBD2 (6 bases). There are 16 residues in the CDR3. V was cut by 0 bases and J by 7 bases, with 19 bases left in between. CDR1 and CDR2 (germline): LGHNA, YSLEER. CDR3 sequence: CASSQDYDWAGLEQYF. The CDR3 DNA reads TGCGCCAGCAGCCAAGATTATGACTGGGCGGGGCTGGAGCAGTACTTC.

The sample holds one count of this clone. This chain uses TRBV6-5 with TRBJ2-3; D is undetermined. This CDR3 contains 13 residues. Trimming cost V 1 base and J 11 bases, with 13 bases left between them. Looked up from germline, CDR1 is MNHEY and CDR2 is SVGAGI. The CDR3 spells CASSYWANRRQYF. CDR3 sequence (DNA): TGTGCCAGCAGTTACTGGGCCAACCGGCGGCAGTATTTT.

This rearrangement joins TRBV6-1 to TRBJ2-7, with D perhaps TRBD1 (5 bases). Germline V CDR1 and CDR2: MNHNS, SASEGT. This CDR3 has 14 residues. Trimming cost V 0 bases and J 3 bases, with 9 bases left between them. CDR3 nucleotides: TGTGCCAGCAGTGAAGCCCCAGGGATCTACGAGCAGTACTTC. It is translated as CASSEAPGIYEQYF.

The rearrangement links TRBV30 to TRBJ2-3; TRBD1 matches at 8 bases. V shed 3 bases, J shed 2 bases, and the junction held 1 base outside the gene matches. CDR1 and CDR2 (germline): GTSNPN, SVGIG (reference sequence). The CDR3 contains 13 residues. The CDR3 region has the DNA TGTGCCTGGAGCAGGGGGCACACAGATACGCAGTATTTT. This encodes CAWSRGHTDTQYF.

This clone was observed a handful of times. The chain carries TRBV5-5 and TRBJ1-2; 10 bases align to TRBD1. The CDR3 is made up of 15 amino acids. V was pared by 4 bases and J by 4 bases, with 7 bases of the junction left unmatched. The V gene's germline CDR1 is SGHKS and CDR2 YYEKEE (reference sequence). The CDR3 loop reads CASSGSTGGGYGYTF. The CDR3 bases are TGTGCCAGCAGCGGCTCGACAGGGGGCGGCTATGGCTACACCTTC.

J is TRBJ2-2 and V is TRBV7-2; no definite D call. This CDR3 region has 14 residues. CDR1 and CDR2 (germline): SGHTA, FQGNSA. V lost 5 bases and J 2 bases, leaving 9 bases between the germline ends. This CDR3 reads CASSPQANTGELFF. CDR3 DNA sequence: TGTGCCAGCAGCCCGCAAGCAAACACCGGGGAGCTGTTTTTT. The full variable domain, its missing parts supplied by reference TRBV7-2 and TRBJ2-2, is GAGVSQSPSNKVTEKGKDVELRCDPISGHTALYWYRQSLGQGLEFLIYFQGNSAPDKSGLPSDRFSAERTGGSVSTLTIQRTQQEDSAVYLCASSPQANTGELFFGEGSRLTVL.

V is TRBV11-3 and J is TRBJ2-7; D gene uncertain. CDR3 length: 15 amino acids. Deletions cut 5 bases from V and 0 bases from J, with 14 bases between. The germline V gene has CDR1 SGHNT and CDR2 YENEEA. CDR3: CASSNPGSSSYEQYF. In DNA form, the CDR3 reads TGTGCCAGCAGCAACCCAGGCTCGAGCTCCTACGAGCAGTACTTC.

J is TRBJ2-7 and V is TRBV2, with D perhaps matching TRBD1 (6 bases). The CDR3 runs to 15 residues. The V and J ends lost 8 bases and 4 bases respectively, with 21 bases between them. Germline V gene sequence: CDR1 SNHLY, CDR2 FYNNEI. CDR3 nucleotide sequence: TGTGCCAGCGAGCCTTCAGGGGTTGAGGCTTACGAGCAGTACTTC. Translating it yields CASEPSGVEAYEQYF.

This clone was counted between two and nine times. This chain links TRBV9 with TRBJ2-1; 11 bases are shared with TRBD2. The CDR3 consists of 16 residues. Trimming removed 4 bases from V and 9 bases from J; junction bases left unmatched: 12. From germline, CDR1 is SGDLS and CDR2 YYNGEE. DNA for the CDR3: TGTGCCAGCAGCCCACAGGGACTAGCGGACTTGGGTGAGCAGTTCTTC. Its translation: CASSPQGLADLGEQFF. The whole variable domain, filled in from reference TRBV9 and TRBJ2-1, reads DSGVTQTPKHLITATGQRVTLRCSPRSGDLSVYWYQQSLDQGLQFLIQYYNGEERAKGNILERFSAQQFPDLHSELNLSSLELGDSALYFCASSPQGLADLGEQFFGPGTRLTVL.

This rearrangement joins TRBV5-4 to TRBJ1-2, with D unclear. Trimming removed 1 base from V and 0 bases from J, with 4 bases in between. The CDR3 loop spans 13 amino acids. The germline V gene encodes CDR1 SGHNT and CDR2 YYREEE (reference sequence). DNA of the CDR3: TGTGCCAGCAGCTTGACGGCTAACTATGGCTACACCTTC. Encoded protein: CASSLTANYGYTF.

Only one count was recorded for this clone. The chain links TRBV7-2 to TRBJ1-1; D is undetermined. V gave up 5 bases and J gave up 4 bases, with 11 bases separating them. Germline V gene sequence: CDR1 SGHTA, CDR2 FQGNSA. The CDR3 runs to 13 residues. This CDR3 reads CASSPPGLTEAFF. The CDR3 DNA follows: TGTGCCAGCAGCCCGCCTGGGCTCACTGAAGCTTTCTTT.

The chain combines TRBV2 with TRBJ2-3, with TRBD2 matching over 9 bases. Germline loops: CDR1 SNHLY, CDR2 FYNNEI. The CDR3 contains 16 residues. V dropped 4 bases and J dropped 2; count of bases not matched to a gene: 7. CDR3 residues: CASSVVASGDTDTQYF. CDR3 DNA sequence: TGTGCCAGCAGTGTAGTTGCTAGCGGGGACACAGATACGCAGTATTTT.

The CDR3 sequence is CSGRDWDTGELFF. CDR3 bases: TGCAGCGGCCGGGACTGGGACACCGGGGAGCTGTTTTTT. This chain joins TRBV29-1 and TRBJ2-2, with D maybe TRBD2 (6 bases). CDR3 length: 13 amino acids. Germline loops: CDR1 SQVTM, CDR2 ANQGSEA. V was clipped by 7 bases and J by 3 bases, with 12 bases between them.

V gene TRBV7-9 combines with J gene TRBJ1-5; the D gene is possibly TRBD1 (5 bases). V was cut by 5 bases and J by 7 bases, with 24 bases left in between. Germline V gives CDR1 SEHNR, CDR2 FQNEAQ (reference sequence). The CDR3 is 17 residues long. The DNA for the CDR3 is TGTGCCAGCAGCGACGCCAGGGTTGGGGGGGTATGGCAGCCCCAGCATTTT. Translation: CASSDARVGGVWQPQHF.